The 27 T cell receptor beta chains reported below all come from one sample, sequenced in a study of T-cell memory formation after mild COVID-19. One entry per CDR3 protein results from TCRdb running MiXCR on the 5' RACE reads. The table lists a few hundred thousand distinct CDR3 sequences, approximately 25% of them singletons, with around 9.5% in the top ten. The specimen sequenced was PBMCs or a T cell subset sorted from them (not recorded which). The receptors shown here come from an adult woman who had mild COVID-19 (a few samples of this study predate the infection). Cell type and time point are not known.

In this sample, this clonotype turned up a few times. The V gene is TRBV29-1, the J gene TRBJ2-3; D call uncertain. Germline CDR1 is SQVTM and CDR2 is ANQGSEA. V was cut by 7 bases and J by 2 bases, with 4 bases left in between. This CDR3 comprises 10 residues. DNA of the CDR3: TGCAGCGGTTACACAGATACGCAGTATTTT. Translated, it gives CSGYTDTQYF.

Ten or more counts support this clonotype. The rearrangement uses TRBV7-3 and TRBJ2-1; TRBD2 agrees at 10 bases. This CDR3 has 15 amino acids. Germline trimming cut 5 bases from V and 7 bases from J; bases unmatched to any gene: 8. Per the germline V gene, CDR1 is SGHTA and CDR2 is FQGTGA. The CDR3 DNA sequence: TGTGCCAGCAGCCGCCTAGCGGGAGTATTGAATGAGCAGTTCTTC. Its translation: CASSRLAGVLNEQFF.

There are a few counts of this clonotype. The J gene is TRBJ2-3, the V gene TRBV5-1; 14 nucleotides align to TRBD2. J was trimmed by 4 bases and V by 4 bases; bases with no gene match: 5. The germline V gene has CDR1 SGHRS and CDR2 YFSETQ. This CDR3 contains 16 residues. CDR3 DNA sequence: TGCGCCAGCAGCCAGGGACTAGCGGGAGCCGCAGATACGCAGTATTTT. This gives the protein CASSQGLAGAADTQYF. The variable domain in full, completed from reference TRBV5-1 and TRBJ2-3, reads KAGVTQTPRYLIKTRGQQVTLSCSPISGHRSVSWYQQTPGQGLQFLFEYFSETQRNKGNFPGRFSGRQFSNSRSEMNVSTLELGDSALYLCASSQGLAGAADTQYFGPGTRLTVL.

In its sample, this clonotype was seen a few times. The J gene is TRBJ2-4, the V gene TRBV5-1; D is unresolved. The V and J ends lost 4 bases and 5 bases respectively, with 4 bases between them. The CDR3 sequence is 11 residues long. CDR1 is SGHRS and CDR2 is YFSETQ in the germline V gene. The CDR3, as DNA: TGCGCCAGCAGCCCCGAAAACATTCAGTACTTC. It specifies CASSPENIQYF.

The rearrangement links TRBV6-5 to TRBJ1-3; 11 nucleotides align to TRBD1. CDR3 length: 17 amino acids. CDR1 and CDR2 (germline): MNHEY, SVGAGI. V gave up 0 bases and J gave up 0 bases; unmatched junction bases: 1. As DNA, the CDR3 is TGTGCCAGCAGTTACTCGGGACAGGGGGTCTCTGGAAACACCATATATTTT. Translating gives CASSYSGQGVSGNTIYF.

The CDR3, as DNA: TGTGCCAGCAGCTTCCAACCGACCGTACAGGGGAGTGAAAAACTGTTTTTT. Its protein is CASSFQPTVQGSEKLFF. This chain connects TRBV11-1 to TRBJ1-4, with TRBD1 matching 7 bases. The CDR3 is 17 residues long. Germline-derived CDR1 and CDR2 are SGHAT and FQDESV (reference sequence). J lost 7 bases, V lost 3 bases, and 14 bases had no gene match.

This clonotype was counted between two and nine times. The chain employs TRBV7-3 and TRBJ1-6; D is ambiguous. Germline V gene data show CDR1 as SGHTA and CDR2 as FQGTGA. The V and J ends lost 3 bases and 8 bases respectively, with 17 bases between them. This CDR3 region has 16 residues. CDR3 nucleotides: TGTGCCAGCAGCTTTCTTATGCGGCAGAGTCATTCACCCCTCCACTTT. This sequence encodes CASSFLMRQSHSPLHF.

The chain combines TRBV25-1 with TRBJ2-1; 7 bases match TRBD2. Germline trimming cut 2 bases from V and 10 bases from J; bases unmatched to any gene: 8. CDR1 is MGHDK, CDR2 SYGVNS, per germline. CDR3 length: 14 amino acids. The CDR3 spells CASSERGWEGEQFF. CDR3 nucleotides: TGTGCCAGCAGTGAACGCGGTTGGGAGGGGGAGCAGTTCTTC.

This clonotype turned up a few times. In DNA, the CDR3 is TGTGCCAGCAGCCAAGACTCGCGGGAGGTGGAGACCCAGTACTTC. Residues: CASSQDSREVETQYF. The rearrangement uses TRBV4-2 and TRBJ2-5; 8 bases map to TRBD2. Per germline, CDR1 LGHNA and CDR2 YNFKEQ. V lost 0 bases to trimming and J lost 5 bases; unmatched junction nucleotides: 5. This CDR3 is 15 amino acids long.

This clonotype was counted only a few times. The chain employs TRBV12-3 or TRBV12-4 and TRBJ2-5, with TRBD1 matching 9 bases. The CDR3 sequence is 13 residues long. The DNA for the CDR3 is TGTGCGACGGGACAGGGCAAAGGAGAGACCCAGTACTTC. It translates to CATGQGKGETQYF.

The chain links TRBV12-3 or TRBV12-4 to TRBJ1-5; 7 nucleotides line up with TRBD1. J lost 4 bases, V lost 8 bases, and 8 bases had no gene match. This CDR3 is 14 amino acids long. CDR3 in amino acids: CASLKDRRNQPQHF. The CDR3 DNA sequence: TGTGCCAGCCTGAAGGACAGGAGAAATCAGCCCCAGCATTTT.

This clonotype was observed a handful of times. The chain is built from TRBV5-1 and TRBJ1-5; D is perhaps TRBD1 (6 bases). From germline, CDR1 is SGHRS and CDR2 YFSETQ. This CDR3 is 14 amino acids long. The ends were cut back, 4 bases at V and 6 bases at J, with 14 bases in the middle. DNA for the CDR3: TGCGCCAGCAGCCCGGACAGTGAGGGTCAGCCCCAGCATTTT. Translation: CASSPDSEGQPQHF.

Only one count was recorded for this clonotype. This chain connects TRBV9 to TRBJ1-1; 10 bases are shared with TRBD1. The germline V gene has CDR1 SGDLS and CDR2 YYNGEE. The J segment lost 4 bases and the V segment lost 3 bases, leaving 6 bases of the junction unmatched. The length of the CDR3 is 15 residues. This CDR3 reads CASSESRTGGTEAFF. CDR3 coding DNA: TGTGCCAGCAGCGAGTCCAGGACAGGGGGCACTGAAGCTTTCTTT.

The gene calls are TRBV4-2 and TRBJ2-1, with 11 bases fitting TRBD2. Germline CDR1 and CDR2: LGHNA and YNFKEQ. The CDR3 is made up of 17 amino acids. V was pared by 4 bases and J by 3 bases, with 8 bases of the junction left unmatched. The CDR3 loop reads CASSPLAGGPNYNEQFF. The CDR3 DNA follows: TGTGCCAGCAGCCCTCTAGCGGGGGGCCCGAACTACAATGAGCAGTTCTTC.

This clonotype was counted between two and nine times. The CDR3 spells CASRLGGGNQPQHF. The CDR3 nucleotides read TGTGCCAGCCGCCTAGGCGGGGGTAATCAGCCCCAGCATTTT. The genes are TRBV2 and TRBJ1-5, with D perhaps matching TRBD1 (5 bases). V lost 8 bases to trimming and J lost 4 bases, with 15 bases between them. Per the germline V gene, CDR1 is SNHLY and CDR2 is FYNNEI. CDR3 length: 14 amino acids.

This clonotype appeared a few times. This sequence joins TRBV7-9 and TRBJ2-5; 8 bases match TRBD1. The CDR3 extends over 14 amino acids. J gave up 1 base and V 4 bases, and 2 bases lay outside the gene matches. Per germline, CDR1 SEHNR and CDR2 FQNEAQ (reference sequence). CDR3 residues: CASSSQGAQETQYF. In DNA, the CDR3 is TGTGCCAGCAGCTCCCAGGGGGCCCAAGAGACCCAGTACTTC.

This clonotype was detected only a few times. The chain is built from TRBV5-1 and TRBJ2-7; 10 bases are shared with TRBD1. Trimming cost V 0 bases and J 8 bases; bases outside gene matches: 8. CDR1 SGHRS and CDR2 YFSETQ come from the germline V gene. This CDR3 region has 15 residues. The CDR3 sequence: CASSLVPGQGIQQYF. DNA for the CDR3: TGCGCCAGCAGCTTGGTCCCGGGACAGGGGATCCAGCAGTACTTC.

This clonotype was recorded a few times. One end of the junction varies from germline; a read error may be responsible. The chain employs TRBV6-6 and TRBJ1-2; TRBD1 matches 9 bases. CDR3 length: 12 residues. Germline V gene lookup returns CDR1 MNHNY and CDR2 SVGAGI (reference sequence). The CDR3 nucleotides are TGTGCCACTCGGACAGGGGACGCTTCGGTCGCCTTC. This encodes CATRTGDASVAF.

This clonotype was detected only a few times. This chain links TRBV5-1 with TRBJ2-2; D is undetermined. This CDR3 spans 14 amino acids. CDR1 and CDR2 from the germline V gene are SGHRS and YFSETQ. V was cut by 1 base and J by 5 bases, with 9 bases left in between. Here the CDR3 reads CASSLSSFTGELFF. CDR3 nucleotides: TGCGCCAGCAGCTTGTCCTCGTTTACCGGGGAGCTGTTTTTT. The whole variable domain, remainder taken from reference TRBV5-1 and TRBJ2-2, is KAGVTQTPRYLIKTRGQQVTLSCSPISGHRSVSWYQQTPGQGLQFLFEYFSETQRNKGNFPGRFSGRQFSNSRSEMNVSTLELGDSALYLCASSLSSFTGELFFGEGSRLTVL.

This CDR3 reads CASSPWTSGSRETQYF. CDR3 coding DNA: TGTGCCAGCAGCCCGTGGACTAGCGGGAGTAGGGAGACCCAGTACTTC. The rearrangement uses TRBV7-2 and TRBJ2-5, with 13 positions matching TRBD2. The germline CDR1 and CDR2 sequences are SGHTA and FQGNSA. The CDR3 contains 16 residues. Trimming cost V 5 bases and J 5 bases; bases outside gene matches: 8.

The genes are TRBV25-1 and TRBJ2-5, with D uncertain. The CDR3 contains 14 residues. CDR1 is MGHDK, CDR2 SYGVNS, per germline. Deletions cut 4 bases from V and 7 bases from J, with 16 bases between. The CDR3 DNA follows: TGTGCCAGCAGTGTCGACCGCGGTCGGTTGACCCAGTACTTC. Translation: CASSVDRGRLTQYF. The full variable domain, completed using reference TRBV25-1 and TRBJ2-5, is EADIYQTPRYLVIGTGKKITLECSQTMGHDKMYWYQQDPGMELHLIHYSYGVNSTEKGDLSSESTVSRIRTEHFPLTLESARPSHTSQYLCASSVDRGRLTQYFGPGTRLLVL.

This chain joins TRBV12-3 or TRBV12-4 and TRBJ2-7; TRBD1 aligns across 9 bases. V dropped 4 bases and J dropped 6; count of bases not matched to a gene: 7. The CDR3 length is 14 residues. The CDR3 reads CASSSGTGNGEQYF. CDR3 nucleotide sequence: TGTGCCAGCAGTTCCGGGACAGGGAACGGCGAGCAGTACTTC.

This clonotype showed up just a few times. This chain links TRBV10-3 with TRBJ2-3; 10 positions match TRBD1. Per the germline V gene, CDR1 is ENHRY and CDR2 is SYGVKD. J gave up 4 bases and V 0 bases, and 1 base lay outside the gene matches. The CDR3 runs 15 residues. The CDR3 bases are TGTGCCATCAGTGAGTCAGGGACAGGGGCAGATACGCAGTATTTT. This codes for CAISESGTGADTQYF.

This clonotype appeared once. The CDR3 sequence: CATAGEASYEQYF. The CDR3 DNA reads as TGTGCCACCGCGGGGGAAGCCTCCTACGAGCAGTACTTC. The chain combines TRBV24-1 with TRBJ2-7, with 7 bases identical to TRBD2. The germline CDR1 and CDR2 sequences are KGHDR and SFDVKD. The CDR3 length is 13 residues. The J segment lost 0 bases and the V segment lost 9 bases, leaving 4 bases of the junction unmatched.

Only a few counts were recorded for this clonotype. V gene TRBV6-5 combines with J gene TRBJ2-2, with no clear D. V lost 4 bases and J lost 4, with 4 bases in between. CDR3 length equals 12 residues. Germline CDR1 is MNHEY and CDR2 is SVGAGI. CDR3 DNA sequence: TGTGCCAGCAGTTTCGCCACCGGGGAGCTGTTTTTT. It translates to CASSFATGELFF.

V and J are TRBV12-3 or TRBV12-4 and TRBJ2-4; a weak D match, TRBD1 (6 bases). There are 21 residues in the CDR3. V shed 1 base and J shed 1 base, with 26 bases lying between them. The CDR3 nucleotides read TGTGCCAGCAGTTTAGGGGAATATCGGCAGGGGCCTACCCAGGCCAAAAACATTCAGTACTTC. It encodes CASSLGEYRQGPTQAKNIQYF.

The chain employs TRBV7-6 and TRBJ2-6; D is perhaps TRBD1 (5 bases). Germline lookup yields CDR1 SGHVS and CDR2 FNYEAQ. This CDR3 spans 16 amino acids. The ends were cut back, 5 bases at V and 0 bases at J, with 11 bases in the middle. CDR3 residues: CASSPADSSGANVLTF. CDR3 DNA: TGTGCCAGCAGCCCCGCCGACAGCTCTGGGGCCAACGTCCTGACTTTC.